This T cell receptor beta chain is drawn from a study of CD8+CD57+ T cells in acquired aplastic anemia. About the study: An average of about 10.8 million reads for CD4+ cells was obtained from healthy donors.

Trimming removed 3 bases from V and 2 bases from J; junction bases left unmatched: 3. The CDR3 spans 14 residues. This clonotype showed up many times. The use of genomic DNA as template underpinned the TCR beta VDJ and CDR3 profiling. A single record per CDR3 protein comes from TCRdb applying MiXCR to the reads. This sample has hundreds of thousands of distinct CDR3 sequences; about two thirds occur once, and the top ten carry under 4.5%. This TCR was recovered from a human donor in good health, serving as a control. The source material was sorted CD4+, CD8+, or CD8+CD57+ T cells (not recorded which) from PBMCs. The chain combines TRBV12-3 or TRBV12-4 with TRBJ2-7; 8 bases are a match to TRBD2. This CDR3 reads CASSLSGGPYEQYF. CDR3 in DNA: TGTGCCAGCAGTTTGTCGGGGGGGCCCTACGAGCAGTACTTC.